This T cell receptor (beta chain) was profiled in a study of post-analysis software for immune sequencing data (dated by TCRdb to between 2015 and 2017). In terms of the full investigation: Recorded disease courses included relapsing-remitting, secondary progressive and progressive-relapsing multiple sclerosis, with some patients lacking subtype annotation. The patient repertoires were set against under 13 previously published healthy control repertoires from donors whose ages ranged from roughly 6 to 27 years. A subset of samples was prepared in parallel using single-end sample barcoding, then pooled and co-amplified after Illumina adapter ligation.

From the cysteine through the phenylalanine, the CDR3 covers 16 amino acids. The sequence is cut down to CDR3 DNA, 48 bases in frame from base 1. V and J are trimmed by 3 bases and 2 bases, and the gene matches miss 1 base of the junction. The germline V gene (reference sequence) supplies CDR1 LGHDT and CDR2 YNNKEL. Note on this clonotype: The antigen it recognizes is unknown. No base quality values were provided; no much bigger clone lies one nucleotide off.

The research as a whole found: Compared with controls, multiple sclerosis patients had significantly lower normalized Chao1 diversity, a finding suggesting substantial peripheral T-cell clonal expansion. Strong co-clustering of samples prepared in the same batch was shown by direct clustering with F measure, prompting a batch-effect correction. Significantly higher frequencies in patients than in controls were found for roughly 5 TRBV segments, including TRBV5-6, TRBV5-1 and TRBV20-1. The multiple sclerosis patient group was slightly younger than the control group.

Library preparation used PCR. The sample was run on an Illumina HiSeq 2500. Unique molecular identifiers were incorporated into TCR beta cDNA libraries to reduce PCR and sequencing biases. Every 1 to 10 million input T cells yielded 500,000 or so cDNA molecules, meaning each molecule approximated one T cell. The same protocol used for the earlier healthy control dataset was applied to prepare and sequence the patient libraries. Samples belonging to the same batch were prepared together, multiplexed and sequenced on a shared HiSeq lane. The published analysis was carried out like this. MIGEC handled the raw barcoded reads, throwing out single-read molecular identifier groups before consensus assembly and CDR3 extraction. VDJtools was used for post-analysis of the clonotype tables, with diversity normalized by down-sampling every dataset to the smallest sample size. To correct batch-related cross-sample contamination, repertoire overlap clustering matched CDR3 amino acid sequences but not nucleotide sequences. The raw public data were reprocessed by TCRdb itself: fastp quality trimming at Q25, MiXCR clonotype calling, in-frame beta chains only. A single entry per CDR3 protein holds the most common genes and DNA from its merged rows. The V and J calls reflect TCRdb's pipeline rather than the authors' work. This sample has some 690,000 distinct CDR3 sequences in its table, and approximately 59% of those were observed once. Over 9% of the sample rests with the top ten.

To demonstrate the VDJtools post-analysis software, TCR beta repertoires were profiled from the peripheral blood of about a dozen young patients with multiple sclerosis. The multiple sclerosis patients were children and adolescents between roughly 6 and 16 years of age. This clonotype originated in a girl aged 2 to 10 with multiple sclerosis. This receptor chain uses TRBV3-1 and TRBJ2-1; 13 middle bases align to TRBD2. The specimen sequenced was blood. The CDR3 is CASSHTSGGAYNEQFF. The nucleotides read TGTGCCAGCAGCCACACTAGCGGGGGGGCCTACAATGAGCAGTTCTTC.